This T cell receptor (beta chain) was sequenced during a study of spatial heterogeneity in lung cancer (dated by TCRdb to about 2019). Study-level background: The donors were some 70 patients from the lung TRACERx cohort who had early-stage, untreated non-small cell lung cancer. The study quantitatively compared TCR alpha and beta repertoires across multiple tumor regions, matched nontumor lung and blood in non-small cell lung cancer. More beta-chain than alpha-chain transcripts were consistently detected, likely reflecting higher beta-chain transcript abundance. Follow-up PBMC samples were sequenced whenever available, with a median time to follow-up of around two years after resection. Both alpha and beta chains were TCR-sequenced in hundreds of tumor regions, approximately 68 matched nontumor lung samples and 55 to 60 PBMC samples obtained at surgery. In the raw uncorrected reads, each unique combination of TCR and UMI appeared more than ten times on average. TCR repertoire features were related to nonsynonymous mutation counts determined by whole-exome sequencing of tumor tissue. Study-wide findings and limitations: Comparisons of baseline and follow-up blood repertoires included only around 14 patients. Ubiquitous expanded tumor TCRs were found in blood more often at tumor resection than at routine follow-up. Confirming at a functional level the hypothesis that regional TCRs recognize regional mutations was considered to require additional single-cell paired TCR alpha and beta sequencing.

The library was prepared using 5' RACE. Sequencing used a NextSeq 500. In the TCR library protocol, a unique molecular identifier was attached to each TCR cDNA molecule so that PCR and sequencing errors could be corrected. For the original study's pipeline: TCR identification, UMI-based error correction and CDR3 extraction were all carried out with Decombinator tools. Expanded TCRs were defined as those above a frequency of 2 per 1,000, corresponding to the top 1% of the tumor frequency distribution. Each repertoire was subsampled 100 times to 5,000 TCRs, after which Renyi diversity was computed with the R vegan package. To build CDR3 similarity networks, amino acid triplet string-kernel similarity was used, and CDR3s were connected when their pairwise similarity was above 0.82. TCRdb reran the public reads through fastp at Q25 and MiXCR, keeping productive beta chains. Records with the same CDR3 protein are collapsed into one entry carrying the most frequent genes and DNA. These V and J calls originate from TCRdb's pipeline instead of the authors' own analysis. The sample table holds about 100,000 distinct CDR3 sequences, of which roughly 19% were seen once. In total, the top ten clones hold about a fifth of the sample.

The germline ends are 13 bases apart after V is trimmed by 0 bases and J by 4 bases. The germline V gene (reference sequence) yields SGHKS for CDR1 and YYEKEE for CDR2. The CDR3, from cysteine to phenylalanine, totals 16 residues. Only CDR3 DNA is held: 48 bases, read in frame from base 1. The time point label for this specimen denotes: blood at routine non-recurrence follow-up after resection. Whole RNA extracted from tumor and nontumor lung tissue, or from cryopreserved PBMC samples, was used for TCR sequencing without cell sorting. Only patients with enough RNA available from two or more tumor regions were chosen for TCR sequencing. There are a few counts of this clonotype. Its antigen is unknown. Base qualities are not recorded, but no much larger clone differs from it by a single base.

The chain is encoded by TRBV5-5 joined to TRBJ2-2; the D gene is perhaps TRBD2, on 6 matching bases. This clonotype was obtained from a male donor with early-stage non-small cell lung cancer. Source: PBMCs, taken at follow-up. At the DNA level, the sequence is TGTGCCAGCAGCTTGGGGCCGGACTACACCACCGGGGAGCTGTTTTTT. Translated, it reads CASSLGPDYTTGELFF. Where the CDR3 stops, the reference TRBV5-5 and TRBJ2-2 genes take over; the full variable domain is DAGVTQSPTHLIKTRGQQVTLRCSPISGHKSVSWYQQVLGQGPQFIFQYYEKEERGRGNFPDRFSARQFPNYSSELNVNALLLGDSALYLCASSLGPDYTTGELFFGEGSRLTVL.